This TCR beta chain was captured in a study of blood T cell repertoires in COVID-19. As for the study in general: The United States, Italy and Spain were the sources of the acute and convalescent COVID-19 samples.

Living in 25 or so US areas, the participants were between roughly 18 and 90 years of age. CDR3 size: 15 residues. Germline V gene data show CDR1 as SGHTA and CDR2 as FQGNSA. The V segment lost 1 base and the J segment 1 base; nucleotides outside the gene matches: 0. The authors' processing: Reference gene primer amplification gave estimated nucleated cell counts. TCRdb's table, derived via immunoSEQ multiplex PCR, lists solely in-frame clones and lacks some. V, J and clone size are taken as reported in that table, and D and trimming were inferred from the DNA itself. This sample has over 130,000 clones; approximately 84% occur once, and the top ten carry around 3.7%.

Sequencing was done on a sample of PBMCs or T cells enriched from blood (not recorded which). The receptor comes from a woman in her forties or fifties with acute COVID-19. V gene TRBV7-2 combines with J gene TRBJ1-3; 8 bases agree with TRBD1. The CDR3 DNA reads TGTGCCAGCAGCTTAGGGACAGGGTCTGGAAACACCATATATTTT. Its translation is CASSLGTGSGNTIYF.